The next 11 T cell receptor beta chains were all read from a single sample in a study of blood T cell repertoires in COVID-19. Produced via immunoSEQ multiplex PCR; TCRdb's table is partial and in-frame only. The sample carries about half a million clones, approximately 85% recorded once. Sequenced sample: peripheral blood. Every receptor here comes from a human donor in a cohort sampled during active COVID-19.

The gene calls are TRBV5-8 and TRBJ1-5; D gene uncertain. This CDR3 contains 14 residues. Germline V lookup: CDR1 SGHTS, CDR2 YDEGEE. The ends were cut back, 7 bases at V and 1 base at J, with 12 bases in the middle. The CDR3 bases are TGTGCCAGCCTGGACTGGTTGAGCAATCAGCCCCAGCATTTT. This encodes CASLDWLSNQPQHF.

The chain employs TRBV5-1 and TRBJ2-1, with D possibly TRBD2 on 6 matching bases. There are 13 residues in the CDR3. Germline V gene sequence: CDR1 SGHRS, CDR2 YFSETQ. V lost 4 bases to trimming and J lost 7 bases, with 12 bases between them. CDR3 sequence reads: CASSRLDSNEQFF. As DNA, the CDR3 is TGCGCCAGCAGCCGACTAGATAGTAATGAGCAGTTCTTC. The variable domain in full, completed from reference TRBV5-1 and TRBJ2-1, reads KAGVTQTPRYLIKTRGQQVTLSCSPISGHRSVSWYQQTPGQGLQFLFEYFSETQRNKGNFPGRFSGRQFSNSRSEMNVSTLELGDSALYLCASSRLDSNEQFFGPGTRLTVL.

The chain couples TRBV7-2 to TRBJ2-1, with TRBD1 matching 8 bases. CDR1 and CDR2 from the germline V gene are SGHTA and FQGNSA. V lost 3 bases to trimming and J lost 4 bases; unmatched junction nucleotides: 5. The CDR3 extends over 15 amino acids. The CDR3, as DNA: TGTGCCAGCAGCTTGCAGGGGGCGCTTTACAATGAGCAGTTCTTC. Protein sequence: CASSLQGALYNEQFF.

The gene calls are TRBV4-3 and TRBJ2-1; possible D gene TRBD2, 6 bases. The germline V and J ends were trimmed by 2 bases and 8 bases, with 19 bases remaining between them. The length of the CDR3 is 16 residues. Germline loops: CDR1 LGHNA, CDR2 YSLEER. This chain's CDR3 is CASSQLLVGGGYEQFF. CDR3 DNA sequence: TGCGCCAGCAGCCAACTTCTAGTGGGAGGAGGCTATGAGCAGTTCTTC.

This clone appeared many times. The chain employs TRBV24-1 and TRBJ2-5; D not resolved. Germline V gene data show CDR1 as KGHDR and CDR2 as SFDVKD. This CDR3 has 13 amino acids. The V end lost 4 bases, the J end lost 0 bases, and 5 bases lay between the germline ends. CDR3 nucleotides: TGTGCCACCAGTGACCCTAACCAAGAGACCCAGTACTTC. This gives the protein CATSDPNQETQYF.

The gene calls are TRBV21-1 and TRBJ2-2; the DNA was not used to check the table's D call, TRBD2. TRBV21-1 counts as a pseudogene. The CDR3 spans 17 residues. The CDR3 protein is CASSPNCEGEPIGELFF. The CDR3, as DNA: TGTGCCAGCAGCCCAAACTGTGAGGGAGAGCCAATCGGGGAGCTGTTTTTT.

The CDR3 reads CASSLETGIYGYTF. The CDR3 nucleotides are TGTGCCAGCAGCTTAGAAACAGGGATCTATGGCTACACCTTC. J is TRBJ1-2 and V is TRBV7-9; D may be TRBD1 (6 bases). The CDR3 sequence is 14 residues long. The V gene lost 1 base and the J gene lost 4 bases, with 10 bases spanning the gap. Germline-derived CDR1 and CDR2 are SEHNR and FQNEAQ (reference sequence).

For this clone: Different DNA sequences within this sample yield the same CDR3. CDR3 bases: TGTGCCAGTAGTATTGACAGGGGAGCTAATGAAAAACTGTTTTTT. Its translation: CASSIDRGANEKLFF. The chain combines TRBV19 with TRBJ1-4, with 8 bases lining up with TRBD1. Trimming at V came to 3 bases and at J to 3 bases, leaving 3 bases not matched to a gene. The germline gives CDR1 LNHDA, CDR2 SQIVND (reference sequence). The CDR3 has 15 amino acids. Full variable domain (rest looked up from reference TRBV19 and TRBJ1-4): DGGITQSPKYLFRKEGQNVTLSCEQNLNHDAMYWYRQDPGQGLRLIYYSQIVNDFQKGDIAEGYSVSREKKESFPLTVTSAQKNPTAFYLCASSIDRGANEKLFFGSGTQLSVL.

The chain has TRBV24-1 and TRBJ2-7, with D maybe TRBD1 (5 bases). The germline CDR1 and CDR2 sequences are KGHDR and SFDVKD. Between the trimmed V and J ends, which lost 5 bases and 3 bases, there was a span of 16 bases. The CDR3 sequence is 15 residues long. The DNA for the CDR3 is TGTGCCACCAGTGGTCCCAGGGAAAATGGCTACGAGCAGTACTTC. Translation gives CATSGPRENGYEQYF.

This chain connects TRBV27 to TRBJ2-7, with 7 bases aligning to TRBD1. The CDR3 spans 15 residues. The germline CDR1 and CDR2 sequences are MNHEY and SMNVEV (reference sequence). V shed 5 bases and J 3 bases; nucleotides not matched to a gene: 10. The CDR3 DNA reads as TGTGCCAGCAGTCCACAGGGGTCCCAAAGCTACGAGCAGTACTTC. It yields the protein CASSPQGSQSYEQYF.

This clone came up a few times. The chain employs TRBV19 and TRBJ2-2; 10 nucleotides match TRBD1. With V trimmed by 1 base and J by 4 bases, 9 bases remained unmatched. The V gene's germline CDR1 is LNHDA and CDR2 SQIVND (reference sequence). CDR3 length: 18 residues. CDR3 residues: CASSIGSLWTGGTGELFF. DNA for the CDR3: TGTGCCAGTAGTATAGGATCTCTCTGGACAGGGGGCACCGGGGAGCTGTTTTTT. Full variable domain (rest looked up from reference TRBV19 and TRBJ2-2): DGGITQSPKYLFRKEGQNVTLSCEQNLNHDAMYWYRQDPGQGLRLIYYSQIVNDFQKGDIAEGYSVSREKKESFPLTVTSAQKNPTAFYLCASSIGSLWTGGTGELFFGEGSRLTVL.